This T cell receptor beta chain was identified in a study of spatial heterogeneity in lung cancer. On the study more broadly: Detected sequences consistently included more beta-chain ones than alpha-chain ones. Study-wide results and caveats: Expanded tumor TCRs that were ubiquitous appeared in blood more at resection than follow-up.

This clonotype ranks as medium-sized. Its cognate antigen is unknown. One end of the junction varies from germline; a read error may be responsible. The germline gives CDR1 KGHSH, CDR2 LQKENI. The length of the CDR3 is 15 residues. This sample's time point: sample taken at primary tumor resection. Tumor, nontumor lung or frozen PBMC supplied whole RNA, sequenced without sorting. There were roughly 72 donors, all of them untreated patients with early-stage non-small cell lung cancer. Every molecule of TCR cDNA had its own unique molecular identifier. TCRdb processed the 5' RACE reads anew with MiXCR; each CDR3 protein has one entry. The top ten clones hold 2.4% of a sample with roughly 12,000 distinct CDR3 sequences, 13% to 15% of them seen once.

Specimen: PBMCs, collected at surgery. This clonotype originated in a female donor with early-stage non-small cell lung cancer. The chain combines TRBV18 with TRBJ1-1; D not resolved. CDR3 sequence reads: CASSPLETPNPEAFF. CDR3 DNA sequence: TGTGCCAGCTCACCACTTGAGACACCGAACCCTGAAGCTTTCTTT.